Following are 21 T cell receptor beta chains from one sample sequenced in a study of PD-1 blockade in classical Hodgkin lymphoma. The time point was: cycle 4 day 1 (C4D1), after six to seven weeks of nivolumab. All the patients suffered relapse after autologous stem cell transplantation, and brentuximab vedotin exposure differed. Sequencing used immunoSEQ multiplex PCR; TCRdb keeps in-frame clones, though not all of them. The data show some 110,000 clones, roughly 87% seen once. Sample: peripheral blood mononuclear cells (PBMCs), taken before the fourth cycle of nivolumab. Every receptor here comes from a human donor with classical Hodgkin lymphoma.

This rearrangement joins TRBV7-9 to TRBJ2-7; D is unclear. Germline V gene data show CDR1 as SEHNR and CDR2 as FQNEAQ (reference sequence). Trimming pared 5 bases from V and 1 base from J, leaving 12 bases between. There are 14 residues in the CDR3. The CDR3 reads CASSTPGISYEQYF. Here the CDR3 DNA reads TGTGCCAGCAGCACTCCCGGTATATCCTACGAGCAGTACTTC.

The genes are TRBV6-5 and TRBJ2-2, with TRBD2 matching 7 bases. Per the germline V gene, CDR1 is MNHEY and CDR2 is SVGAGI. V shed 6 bases and J 1 base; nucleotides not matched to a gene: 5. This CDR3 comprises 15 residues. The CDR3 DNA sequence: TGTGCCAGCAGATCCAAGCGGGGGAACACCGGGGAGCTGTTTTTT. It yields the protein CASRSKRGNTGELFF.

As concerns this clone: The same CDR3 also results from other DNA sequences found in this sample. This chain connects TRBV5-1 to TRBJ2-7; D remains ambiguous. The CDR3 sequence is 13 residues long. Germline-derived CDR1 and CDR2 are SGHRS and YFSETQ. V lost 2 bases and J 0 bases, leaving 6 bases between the germline ends. Here the CDR3 DNA reads TGCGCCAGCAGCTTAGGGTCCTCCTACGAGCAGTACTTC. Translated: CASSLGSSYEQYF.

The V and J genes are TRBV18 and TRBJ2-7; no clear D gene. Trimming cost V 4 bases and J 7 bases, with 8 bases left between them. The CDR3 covers 11 residues. CDR1 and CDR2 (germline): KGHSH, LQKENI. DNA of the CDR3: TGTGCCAGCTCACTACCCGGGGAGCAGTACTTC. Its translation is CASSLPGEQYF. The variable domain in full, with the rest retrieved from reference TRBV18 and TRBJ2-7, is NAGVMQNPRHLVRRRGQEARLRCSPMKGHSHVYWYRQLPEEGLKFMVYLQKENIIDESGMPKERFSAEFPKEGPSILRIQQVVRGDSAAYFCASSLPGEQYFGPGTRLTVT.

The chain couples TRBV7-9 to TRBJ2-5; 13 bases map to TRBD2. Germline V gene data show CDR1 as SEHNR and CDR2 as FQNEAQ (reference sequence). Unmatched junction bases numbered 2, after V lost 4 bases and J lost 0 bases. The CDR3 length is 16 residues. For the CDR3, the DNA is TGTGCCAGCAGCTATGGGACTAGCGGGGACCAAGAGACCCAGTACTTC. It specifies CASSYGTSGDQETQYF.

The J gene is TRBJ2-1, the V gene TRBV5-1, with a tentative D call TRBD1 (6 bases). With 4 bases removed from V and 8 bases from J, the gap between germline ends came to 16 bases. The length of the CDR3 is 14 residues. CDR1 is SGHRS, CDR2 YFSETQ, per germline. The CDR3, as DNA: TGCGCCAGCAGCCACTCCTGGGGGCCCCATGAGCAGTTCTTC. Translating gives CASSHSWGPHEQFF. Complete variable domain (other parts from reference TRBV5-1 and TRBJ2-1): KAGVTQTPRYLIKTRGQQVTLSCSPISGHRSVSWYQQTPGQGLQFLFEYFSETQRNKGNFPGRFSGRQFSNSRSEMNVSTLELGDSALYLCASSHSWGPHEQFFGPGTRLTVL.

CDR3: CAISESSGANVLTF. CDR3 coding DNA: TGTGCCATCAGTGAGTCCTCTGGGGCCAACGTCCTGACTTTC. This chain links TRBV10-3 with TRBJ2-6; the D is unclear. The V and J ends lost 0 bases and 0 bases respectively, with 0 bases between them. The germline V gene has CDR1 ENHRY and CDR2 SYGVKD. The CDR3 contains 14 residues.

This clone is a singleton in its sample. The rearrangement joins TRBV7-9 to TRBJ2-7; D tentatively reads TRBD1 or TRBD2 (5 bases each). Trimming removed 5 bases at V and 7 bases at J, with 24 bases between. This CDR3 is built from 16 residues. Germline V gene data show CDR1 as SEHNR and CDR2 as FQNEAQ (reference sequence). CDR3: CASSLSGLTGYGEQYF. CDR3 bases: TGTGCCAGCAGCCTCTCGGGGCTGACTGGATATGGTGAGCAGTACTTC.

The chain couples TRBV5-1 to TRBJ1-1, with TRBD1 as a possible D gene (5 bases). The V and J ends lost 4 bases and 7 bases respectively, with 11 bases between them. The germline V gene encodes CDR1 SGHRS and CDR2 YFSETQ. There are 12 residues in the CDR3. CDR3 sequence: CASSGPGGEAFF. Written as DNA, the CDR3 is TGCGCCAGCAGCGGGCCGGGGGGTGAAGCTTTCTTT.

This clone turned up a few times. The chain is built from TRBV5-4 and TRBJ1-2, with D perhaps matching TRBD1 (5 bases). The CDR3 is 13 residues long. Trimming left V 3 bases short and J 3 bases short, with 9 bases between. The germline CDR1 and CDR2 sequences are SGHNT and YYREEE (reference sequence). CDR3 DNA: TGTGCCAGCAGCTCCGCCAGGGACTATGGCTACACCTTC. Its translation is CASSSARDYGYTF.

The sample holds one count of this clone. The CDR3 sequence: CASKKRGAISYEQYF. CDR3 bases: TGTGCCAGCAAAAAGCGAGGGGCTATCTCCTACGAGCAGTACTTC. The chain is built from TRBV6-5 and TRBJ2-7; possibly TRBD1 or TRBD2 for D (5 bases each). The germline CDR1 and CDR2 sequences are MNHEY and SVGAGI. The CDR3 has 15 amino acids. The V end lost 7 bases, the J end lost 0 bases, and 16 bases lay between the germline ends.

The rearrangement links TRBV19 to TRBJ1-2; D ambiguous. Trimming took 6 bases from V and 2 from J, leaving 10 bases between them. The CDR3 has 13 residues. Germline CDR1 is LNHDA and CDR2 is SQIVND (reference sequence). In nucleotides, the CDR3 is TGTGCCAGTAGCCTGGGGTGGAACTATGGCTACACCTTC. Amino acid sequence: CASSLGWNYGYTF.

This clone appeared once. The chain carries TRBV14 and TRBJ2-1; 11 bases are shared with TRBD2. The V segment lost 2 bases and the J segment 8 bases; nucleotides outside the gene matches: 11. The germline CDR1 and CDR2 sequences are SGHDN and FVKESK. This CDR3 region has 17 residues. Here the CDR3 DNA reads TGTGCCAGCAGCCAACAGGGGTTCACTAGCGGGAGTGATGAGCAGTTCTTC. Its protein product is CASSQQGFTSGSDEQFF.

The gene calls are TRBV18 and TRBJ2-5; possibly TRBD1 or TRBD2 for D (6 bases each). CDR3 size: 14 residues. The germline V gene has CDR1 KGHSH and CDR2 LQKENI. Between the trimmed V and J ends, which lost 3 bases and 2 bases, there was a span of 10 bases. The CDR3 sequence is CASSPRGQQETQYF. The DNA of the CDR3 is TGTGCCAGCTCACCGCGGGGACAACAAGAGACCCAGTACTTC. The full variable domain, with the rest looked up from reference TRBV18 and TRBJ2-5, is NAGVMQNPRHLVRRRGQEARLRCSPMKGHSHVYWYRQLPEEGLKFMVYLQKENIIDESGMPKERFSAEFPKEGPSILRIQQVVRGDSAAYFCASSPRGQQETQYFGPGTRLLVL.

The chain couples TRBV2 to TRBJ2-2, with 11 bases lining up with TRBD2. J was trimmed by 6 bases and V by 5 bases; bases with no gene match: 5. The CDR3 totals 15 residues. In germline, CDR1 is SNHLY, CDR2 FYNNEI. DNA for the CDR3: TGTGCCAGCAGTCGACTAGCGGGAATTGCCGGGGAGCTGTTTTTT. The encoded protein is CASSRLAGIAGELFF.

This clone was recorded once. This chain uses TRBV30 with TRBJ2-3, with a tentative D call TRBD2 (5 bases). CDR1 is GTSNPN and CDR2 is SVGIG in the germline V gene (reference sequence). The germline V and J ends were trimmed by 4 bases and 5 bases, with 19 bases remaining between them. The CDR3 spans 15 residues. CDR3 in amino acids: CAWKSVRAQGDTQYF. Written as DNA, the CDR3 is TGTGCCTGGAAGTCAGTGAGGGCACAAGGAGATACGCAGTATTTT.

This clone was detected once. The V gene is TRBV7-9, the J gene TRBJ1-3; D is unclear. CDR3 length equals 13 residues. Trimming took 6 bases from V and 0 from J, leaving 6 bases between them. From germline, CDR1 is SEHNR and CDR2 FQNEAQ (reference sequence). DNA of the CDR3: TGTGCCAGCAGGCGTAGCTCTGGAAACACCATATATTTT. Its protein product is CASRRSSGNTIYF. The complete variable domain, with remaining parts taken from reference TRBV7-9 and TRBJ1-3, reads DTGVSQNPRHKITKRGQNVTFRCDPISEHNRLYWYRQTLGQGPEFLTYFQNEAQLEKSRLLSDRFSAERPKGSFSTLEIQRTEQGDSAMYLCASRRSSGNTIYFGEGSWLTVV.

With respect to this clone: Sequence at one end of the junction differs from germline and may be a read error. V gene TRBV6-6 combines with J gene TRBJ2-7; 9 positions match TRBD2. This CDR3 comprises 13 residues. Germline CDR1 and CDR2: MNHNY and SVGAGI (reference sequence). This chain's CDR3 is CASSYGASGDKNF. CDR3 coding DNA: TGTGCCAGCAGTTACGGGGCTAGCGGGGACAAGAACTTC.

This rearrangement joins TRBV25-1 to TRBJ2-2, with D perhaps matching TRBD1 (5 bases). Trimming took off 3 bases at V and 3 bases at J, with 17 bases between the two ends. The CDR3 runs 17 residues. In germline, CDR1 is MGHDK, CDR2 SYGVNS. CDR3 DNA: TGTGCCAGCAGTGATGTATTTGGTCAGGGTGACACCGGGGAGCTGTTTTTT. Protein sequence: CASSDVFGQGDTGELFF.

The chain carries TRBV6-1 and TRBJ2-7; TRBD1 matches at 9 bases. Germline V gives CDR1 MNHNS, CDR2 SASEGT. This CDR3 has 15 residues. Trimming removed 0 bases from V and 4 bases from J; junction bases left unmatched: 4. The CDR3 region is CASSEAGTGRYEQYF. The CDR3 DNA is TGTGCCAGCAGTGAAGCAGGGACAGGGCGTTACGAGCAGTACTTC.

The chain recombines TRBV28 with TRBJ1-2; a weak D match, TRBD1 (5 bases). The length of the CDR3 is 14 residues. V was pared by 8 bases and J by 8 bases, with 21 bases between. Germline CDR1 and CDR2: MDHEN and SYDVKM. The DNA of the CDR3 is TGTGCCAGCCGGCCTATGGGGCAGGGAGGCGGCTACACCTTC. As protein: CASRPMGQGGGYTF.